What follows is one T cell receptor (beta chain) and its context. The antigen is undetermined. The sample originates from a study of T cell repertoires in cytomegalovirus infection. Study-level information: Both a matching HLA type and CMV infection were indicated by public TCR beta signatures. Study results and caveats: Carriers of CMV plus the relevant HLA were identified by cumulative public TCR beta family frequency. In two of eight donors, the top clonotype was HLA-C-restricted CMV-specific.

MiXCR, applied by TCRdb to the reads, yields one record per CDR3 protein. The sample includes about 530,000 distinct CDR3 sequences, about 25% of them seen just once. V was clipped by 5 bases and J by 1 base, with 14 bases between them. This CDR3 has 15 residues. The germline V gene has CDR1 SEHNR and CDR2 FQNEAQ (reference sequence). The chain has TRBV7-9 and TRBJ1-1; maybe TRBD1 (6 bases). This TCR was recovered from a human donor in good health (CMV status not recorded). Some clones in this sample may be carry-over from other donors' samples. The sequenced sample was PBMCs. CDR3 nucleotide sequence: TGTGCCAGCAGCCACGCCTCGACAGGGAACACTGAAGCTTTCTTT. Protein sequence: CASSHASTGNTEAFF.